The 16 T cell receptor beta chains in this list originate from one sample, sequenced in a study of blood T cells in healthy people across ages. Combining a sample-barcoded 5' primer with a J-beta primer mix, a second PCR ran for roughly 7 to 11 cycles. Each CDR3 protein gets one entry after TCRdb re-called the 5' RACE reads with MiXCR. Altogether 800,000 or so distinct CDR3 sequences are present, about 47% being singletons, with the ten largest covering 15% to 20%. Sequenced sample: blood. The receptors derive from a man aged 80 or over in good health.

V gene TRBV12-3 or TRBV12-4 combines with J gene TRBJ2-5; 8 nucleotides agree with TRBD2. The CDR3 has 15 amino acids. The J segment lost 4 bases and the V segment lost 2 bases, leaving 6 bases of the junction unmatched. CDR3 in amino acids: CASSLQRERGETQYF. The DNA of the CDR3 is TGTGCCAGCAGTTTACAGCGGGAGAGGGGAGAGACCCAGTACTTC.

The chain is built from TRBV29-1 and TRBJ2-7; maybe TRBD2 (6 bases). CDR1 SQVTM and CDR2 ANQGSEA come from the germline V gene. The CDR3 runs 14 residues. Trimming removed 3 bases from V and 6 bases from J, with 18 bases in between. For the CDR3, the DNA is TGCAGCGTTGAGTCTACTAGCTCTTCTTTCGAGCAGTACTTC. Encoded protein: CSVESTSSSFEQYF.

Of note for this clonotype: A read error may explain this, as a much larger clone is one base away. The rearrangement joins TRBV7-2 to TRBJ2-7; 10 bases align to TRBD2. There are 15 residues in the CDR3. Per the germline V gene, CDR1 is SGHTA and CDR2 is FQGNSA. The CDR3 sequence: CASSLRASGSYERYF. In DNA form, the CDR3 reads TGTGCCAGCAGCTTAAGGGCTAGCGGGAGCTACGAGCGGTACTTC.

The chain joins TRBV7-3 to TRBJ1-2; D unclear. The CDR3 contains 10 residues. V was trimmed by 7 bases and J by 3 bases, leaving 3 bases between them. Germline-derived CDR1 and CDR2 are SGHTA and FQGTGA. The CDR3 spells CASNHYGYTF. The CDR3 nucleotides read TGTGCCAGCAACCACTATGGCTACACCTTC. The variable domain in full, completed from reference TRBV7-3 and TRBJ1-2, reads GAGVSQTPSNKVTEKGKYVELRCDPISGHTALYWYRQSLGQGPEFLIYFQGTGAADDSGLPNDRFFAVRPEGSVSTLKIQRTERGDSAVYLCASNHYGYTFGSGTRLTVV.

The V and J genes are TRBV28 and TRBJ2-7; perhaps TRBD2 as D (5 bases). Germline V gene sequence: CDR1 MDHEN, CDR2 SYDVKM. The V end was cut by 2 bases, the J end by 1 base, with 12 bases between. This CDR3 region has 15 residues. The CDR3 nucleotides read TGTGCCAGCAGTTTAGGTGGGCCGGGGTCCTACGAGCAGTACTTC. Its translation: CASSLGGPGSYEQYF. The full variable domain, completed using reference TRBV28 and TRBJ2-7, is DVKVTQSSRYLVKRTGEKVFLECVQDMDHENMFWYRQDPGLGLRLIYFSYDVKMKEKGDIPEGYSVSREKKERFSLILESASTNQTSMYLCASSLGGPGSYEQYFGPGTRLTVT.

The V gene is TRBV20-1, the J gene TRBJ2-4, with TRBD2 matching over 9 bases. Germline loops: CDR1 DFQATT, CDR2 SNEGSKA (reference sequence). The length of the CDR3 is 14 residues. V was pared by 3 bases and J by 5 bases, with 5 bases of the junction left unmatched. This CDR3 is CSAREAGGQNIQYF. The CDR3 nucleotides read TGCAGTGCTAGGGAAGCGGGGGGCCAAAACATTCAGTACTTC.

This chain uses TRBV6-5 with TRBJ2-7; TRBD1 might be the D (5 bases). Trimming left V 5 bases short and J 3 bases short, with 14 bases between. This CDR3 is 14 amino acids long. Per germline, CDR1 MNHEY and CDR2 SVGAGI. In DNA, the CDR3 is TGTGCCAGCAGTGACGCCAGGGCCGACTACGAGCAGTACTTC. Its protein product is CASSDARADYEQYF.

The rearrangement uses TRBV7-2 and TRBJ2-5; TRBD2 might be the D (5 bases). CDR3 size: 16 residues. Germline lookup yields CDR1 SGHTA and CDR2 FQGNSA. V lost 5 bases to trimming and J lost 4 bases, with 20 bases between them. This CDR3 is CASSTRNAGGGETQYF. The CDR3 coding sequence is TGTGCCAGCAGCACACGGAACGCCGGAGGTGGAGAGACCCAGTACTTC.

This clonotype was detected a few times. The CDR3 DNA is TGTGCCAGCAGTCCCCCGGGACAGGGGCCAGATACGCAGTATTTT. Translation gives CASSPPGQGPDTQYF. The chain recombines TRBV27 with TRBJ2-3; TRBD1 matches 10 bases. The CDR3 loop spans 15 amino acids. From germline, CDR1 is MNHEY and CDR2 SMNVEV (reference sequence). Trimming cost V 5 bases and J 4 bases; bases outside gene matches: 6.

CDR3 sequence: CASSSTSGGAKTYF. CDR3 coding DNA: TGTGCCAGCAGTTCGACTAGCGGGGGGGCTAAGACGTACTTC. J is TRBJ2-4 and V is TRBV6-5; 14 bases agree with TRBD2. This CDR3 region has 14 residues. Losses at the gene ends were 4 bases for V and 15 bases for J; bases not matched to a gene: 8. CDR1 is MNHEY, CDR2 SVGAGI, per germline.

The chain carries TRBV9 and TRBJ2-1, with TRBD2 matching 8 bases. The CDR3 loop spans 14 amino acids. Germline values: CDR1 SGDLS, CDR2 YYNGEE. Trimming removed 9 bases from V and 8 bases from J; junction bases left unmatched: 13. In DNA, the CDR3 is TGTGCCACCGCACCGGGACTAGAACCTTATGAGCAGTTCTTC. Translation gives CATAPGLEPYEQFF.

This chain joins TRBV6-5 and TRBJ1-5; D gene ambiguous. This CDR3 has 15 amino acids. The V gene's germline CDR1 is MNHEY and CDR2 SVGAGI. The V and J ends lost 6 bases and 3 bases respectively, with 15 bases between them. The CDR3 coding sequence is TGTGCCAGCAGAACTGGACCCTACACCAATCAGCCCCAGCATTTT. As protein: CASRTGPYTNQPQHF.

The chain has TRBV13 and TRBJ1-6; TRBD1 is a possible D gene (5 bases). The length of the CDR3 is 14 residues. Germline V gene sequence: CDR1 PRHDT, CDR2 FYEKMQ (reference sequence). V was pared by 3 bases and J by 9 bases, with 12 bases between. DNA for the CDR3: TGTGCCAGCAGCTTCCGACCTCAGGGTTCACCCCTCCACTTT. This translates into CASSFRPQGSPLHF.

This clonotype was observed at least ten times. The chain couples TRBV7-2 to TRBJ1-2; no clear D gene. This CDR3 has 14 amino acids. Germline CDR1 and CDR2: SGHTA and FQGNSA. Trimming took off 1 base at V and 4 bases at J, with 10 bases between the two ends. The CDR3 DNA sequence: TGTGCCAGCAGCTTAGAAGCAGAGTTCTATGGCTACACCTTC. Translating it yields CASSLEAEFYGYTF. The full variable domain, with the rest looked up from reference TRBV7-2 and TRBJ1-2, is GAGVSQSPSNKVTEKGKDVELRCDPISGHTALYWYRQSLGQGLEFLIYFQGNSAPDKSGLPSDRFSAERTGGSVSTLTIQRTQQEDSAVYLCASSLEAEFYGYTFGSGTRLTVV.

The gene calls are TRBV20-1 and TRBJ1-5; D possibly corresponds to TRBD1 (6 bases). The CDR3 totals 13 residues. Germline assignment: CDR1 DFQATT and CDR2 SNEGSKA (reference sequence). Trimming pared 5 bases from V and 5 bases from J, leaving 13 bases between. CDR3 nucleotides: TGCAGTGCTGGGGTTTCAGGGGATCAGCCCCAGCATTTT. Residues: CSAGVSGDQPQHF.

This sequence joins TRBV27 and TRBJ2-4, with 12 bases lining up with TRBD1. The end of the DNA is better explained by TRBJ2-7, so the J call may be wrong. The CDR3 is made up of 15 amino acids. The germline V gene has CDR1 MNHEY and CDR2 SMNVEV (reference sequence). This CDR3 is CASREGQGAIYEQYF. CDR3 nucleotide sequence: TGTGCCAGCAGGGAGGGACAGGGGGCAATCTACGAGCAGTACTTC.